The T cell receptor (beta chain) described here comes from a study of technical replicates of blood from a few donors (dated by TCRdb to 2017 to 2019). The library was built by means of the immunoSEQ multiplex PCR assay. The source is immuneACCESS, and TCRdb retained only in-frame sequences with V and J called. Part of the clones is not carried over; for the studies checked, unresolved V genes explain less than half of this, and the remainder is unexplained. A total of more than 65,000 clones appear in this sample, about 93% of them only once. The ten largest clones add up to 0.25% of the sample. V was cut back by 5 bases and J by 2 bases, leaving a gap of 16 bases between them. From a lookup of the germline V gene (reference sequence), CDR1 and CDR2 are PRHDT and FYEKMQ. The CDR3 contains 15 residues, cysteine and phenylalanine counted. CDR3 DNA only is kept here, 45 bases in frame from base 1. Regarding this clone: This clone's antigen is unknown. Base quality data are lacking; no much larger clone is found one base away.

The sequenced sample was T cells isolated from PBMCs. Recombination connected TRBV13 to TRBJ2-7; a weak D assignment points to TRBD1 (6 bases agree). This clonotype was obtained from a human donor in good health. DNA sequence: TGTGCCAGCAGCCAAACAGGGAAAGCCGCCTACGAGCAGTACTTC. This gives the protein CASSQTGKAAYEQYF.